This paragraph reports one TCR beta chain. Antigen unknown. The record originates from a study of cytomegalovirus exposure and HLA in healthy donors. This PCR relied on a set of 60 Vbeta primers and 13 Jbeta primers. The repertoire was sequenced with immunoSEQ multiplex PCR; TCRdb's copy has only in-frame clones and lacks some. The specimen's table records about 190,000 clones. The germline V gene has CDR1 LNHDA and CDR2 SQIVND (reference sequence). Losses at the gene ends were 6 bases for V and 5 bases for J; bases not matched to a gene: 12. CDR3 length: 15 residues. Study-level results: Presence/absence analysis assumed near-uniform sequencing depth across donors. The dataset shows that most TCR sequences were rare, while some public TCRs occurred in many donors.

The sequence was collected from a man aged 25 to 40 in good health and CMV-seronegative. Sample: PBMCs. The chain carries TRBV19 and TRBJ2-7; 8 nucleotides align to TRBD2. CDR3 region: CASRSGTRGSNEQYF. As DNA, the CDR3 is TGTGCCAGTAGGTCCGGGACTAGGGGTTCCAACGAGCAGTACTTC.